This T cell receptor beta chain was identified during a study of regulatory T cells in long-lasting Graves disease. Study background: Over 5 years of antithyroid drugs plus positive TSH receptor antibodies defined persistent Graves' disease. Study results and caveats: Among persistent patients, a larger number of public clonotypes were shared (about 3,000) than among newly diagnosed patients (approximately 970). Persistent Graves' patients showed reduced TCR diversity versus newly diagnosed patients.

This sample's time point: persistent/refractory GD, antithyroid drugs over 5 years with positive TRAb. Extracted PBMC RNA gave rise to the TCR library. American Thyroid Association guidelines defined Graves' disease diagnosis. V dropped 3 bases and J dropped 5; count of bases not matched to a gene: 8. Germline V gene data show CDR1 as DFQATT and CDR2 as SNEGSKA (reference sequence). This CDR3 region has 14 residues. This clonotype was seen a handful of times. Antigen: not known. Assembly of TCR beta libraries relied on iRepertoire HTBI primers together with Arm-PCR of CDR3 regions. A single record per CDR3 protein comes from TCRdb applying MiXCR to the multiplex PCR reads. The sample carries roughly 450,000 distinct CDR3 sequences, roughly a quarter recorded once.

This chain joins TRBV20-1 and TRBJ2-5; 8 bases are a match to TRBD1. This receptor was taken from a female donor with Graves disease. Sequencing used peripheral blood mononuclear cells (PBMCs), obtained when the disease was refractory, from a patient treated with antithyroid drugs. CDR3 bases: TGCAGTGCTAGTGATGACAGGGGTGCGGAGACCCAGTACTTC. Its translation is CSASDDRGAETQYF.